A single sample gave rise to the 29 T cell receptor beta chains below, sequenced in a study of T cells in Graves' hyperthyroidism and ophthalmopathy. TCR beta CDR3 sequences were amplified from RNA transcripts. TCR CDR3 underwent first-round RT-PCR with the HTBI primer set. Via MiXCR, TCRdb re-called the multiplex PCR reads, giving one row per CDR3 protein. The sample consists of 370,000 or so distinct CDR3 sequences, about 15% of them appearing once. The specimen sequenced was blood. Receptors originate from a woman aged 18 to 35 with Graves' hyperthyroidism that later progressed to Graves' ophthalmopathy.

This clonotype was seen repeatedly, ten times or more. The chain recombines TRBV3-1 with TRBJ2-7; the match to TRBD2 covers 9 bases. The germline gives CDR1 LGHDT, CDR2 YNNKEL (reference sequence). The junction had 7 bases not matched to a gene; V was cut back by 3 bases and J by 4 bases. The CDR3 has 15 amino acids. The CDR3 reads CASSHETSGPYEQYF. CDR3 sequence (DNA): TGTGCCAGCAGCCACGAGACTAGCGGACCTTACGAGCAGTACTTC.

The genes are TRBV5-1 and TRBJ2-6; D is undetermined. The V end lost 1 base, the J end lost 3 bases, and 5 bases lay between the germline ends. The CDR3 consists of 14 residues. Germline values: CDR1 SGHRS, CDR2 YFSETQ. Written as DNA, the CDR3 is TGCGCCAGCAGCTTGACGAATGGGGCCAACGTCCTGACTTTC. This translates into CASSLTNGANVLTF.

This clonotype came up many times. This chain uses TRBV28 with TRBJ2-1; 7 bases fit TRBD2. Trimming at V came to 4 bases and at J to 3 bases, leaving 6 bases not matched to a gene. Germline values: CDR1 MDHEN, CDR2 SYDVKM. This CDR3 has 15 residues. The DNA for the CDR3 is TGTGCCAGCAGTTATACTAGCGATTACTACAATGAGCAGTTCTTC. Translated: CASSYTSDYYNEQFF.

This clonotype was detected ten times or more. The chain recombines TRBV20-1 with TRBJ2-7; D is possibly TRBD2 (5 bases). Trimming removed 0 bases at V and 3 bases at J, with 15 bases between. CDR3 length equals 15 residues. Per germline, CDR1 DFQATT and CDR2 SNEGSKA (reference sequence). CDR3 protein: CSARDRRRRDYEQYF. The CDR3 coding sequence is TGCAGTGCTAGAGACCGCCGGAGACGGGACTACGAGCAGTACTTC.

Ten or more counts support this clonotype. DNA of the CDR3: TGTGCCAGCAGTCCCCCCTGGGGAACCGGGGAGCTGTTTTTT. Translation gives CASSPPWGTGELFF. The chain joins TRBV28 to TRBJ2-2; D remains unclear. Deletions cut 5 bases from V and 5 bases from J, with 12 bases between. Germline V CDR1 and CDR2: MDHEN, SYDVKM. CDR3 length: 14 amino acids. Full variable domain (outside the CDR3, taken from reference TRBV28 and TRBJ2-2): DVKVTQSSRYLVKRTGEKVFLECVQDMDHENMFWYRQDPGLGLRLIYFSYDVKMKEKGDIPEGYSVSREKKERFSLILESASTNQTSMYLCASSPPWGTGELFFGEGSRLTVL.

The sample holds a few counts of this clonotype. The chain combines TRBV24-1 with TRBJ2-3; possible D gene TRBD2, 6 bases. Trimming cost V 10 bases and J 2 bases, with 9 bases left between them. Germline assignment: CDR1 KGHDR and CDR2 SFDVKD. The CDR3 is made up of 12 amino acids. The CDR3 loop reads CATGDFTDTQYF. For the CDR3, the DNA is TGTGCCACAGGGGACTTCACAGATACGCAGTATTTT.

Ten or more counts support this clonotype. The V and J genes are TRBV28 and TRBJ2-1; D may be TRBD1 (6 bases). This CDR3 comprises 14 residues. The V and J ends lost 6 bases and 9 bases respectively, with 18 bases between them. Germline-derived CDR1 and CDR2 are MDHEN and SYDVKM. The CDR3 DNA reads TGTGCCAGCAGCCTCCCGGCAGGGGAAGGTGAGCAGTTCTTC. This gives the protein CASSLPAGEGEQFF. Using reference TRBV28 and TRBJ2-1 for the parts outside the CDR3, the full variable domain is DVKVTQSSRYLVKRTGEKVFLECVQDMDHENMFWYRQDPGLGLRLIYFSYDVKMKEKGDIPEGYSVSREKKERFSLILESASTNQTSMYLCASSLPAGEGEQFFGPGTRLTVL.

This clonotype was counted at least ten times. The rearrangement links TRBV20-1 to TRBJ2-5, with TRBD2 matching over 9 bases. CDR1 and CDR2 from the germline V gene are DFQATT and SNEGSKA (reference sequence). The CDR3 has 15 amino acids. V lost 3 bases and J lost 2; bases outside the gene matches: 7. The CDR3 region has the DNA TGCAGTGCTAGTTCGGCTAGCGGGGATCAAGAGACCCAGTACTTC. Translated, it gives CSASSASGDQETQYF.

The chain uses TRBV20-1 and TRBJ1-2, with 10 bases identical to TRBD1. The trim removed 6 bases at V and 5 bases at J, leaving 9 bases unmatched. The CDR3 extends over 14 amino acids. CDR1 is DFQATT and CDR2 is SNEGSKA in the germline V gene (reference sequence). The CDR3 here is CSAKGTGEAYGYTF. In nucleotides, the CDR3 is TGCAGTGCCAAAGGGACAGGGGAGGCTTATGGCTACACCTTC.

This clonotype was seen at least ten times. This chain links TRBV12-3 or TRBV12-4 with TRBJ2-7, with D possibly TRBD2 on 6 matching bases. V was cut by 6 bases and J by 2 bases, with 14 bases left in between. The CDR3 is 14 residues long. The CDR3 DNA is TGTGCCAGCAGCCCGTACGGGAGCACCTACGAGCAGTACTTC. As protein: CASSPYGSTYEQYF.

This clonotype was seen ten or more times. J is TRBJ2-1 and V is TRBV28; no clear D. The CDR3 has 14 residues. The germline V gene has CDR1 MDHEN and CDR2 SYDVKM. Between the trimmed V and J ends, which lost 3 bases and 6 bases, there was a span of 12 bases. CDR3 amino acids: CASSFPYSRNEQFF. The CDR3 region has the DNA TGTGCCAGCAGTTTCCCCTACAGCCGCAATGAGCAGTTCTTC.

The gene calls are TRBV18 and TRBJ1-3; D uncertain. CDR3 size: 15 residues. V lost 3 bases and J 0 bases, leaving 9 bases between the germline ends. The germline gives CDR1 KGHSH, CDR2 LQKENI. CDR3 in amino acids: CASSPWPVSGNTIYF. In DNA form, the CDR3 reads TGTGCCAGCTCACCTTGGCCAGTCTCTGGAAACACCATATATTTT.

This clonotype was seen once. The chain links TRBV4-3 to TRBJ1-6; D is unresolved. V was cut by 0 bases and J by 10 bases, with 10 bases left in between. Germline V gene lookup returns CDR1 LGHNA and CDR2 YSLEER. The CDR3 sequence is 14 residues long. The CDR3 DNA reads TGCGCCAGCAGCCAAGATTCCGGGAGGTCACCCCTCCACTTT. Residues: CASSQDSGRSPLHF.

This clonotype appeared many times. This chain connects TRBV28 to TRBJ2-7, with D possibly TRBD2 on 6 matching bases. The germline V and J ends were trimmed by 3 bases and 4 bases, with 22 bases remaining between them. The CDR3 sequence is 17 residues long. Germline V gene lookup returns CDR1 MDHEN and CDR2 SYDVKM. The CDR3 DNA sequence: TGTGCCAGCAGTTTGGAGGGTCGAGCGGGCAGGGATTACGAGCAGTACTTC. Residues: CASSLEGRAGRDYEQYF.

This chain connects TRBV7-9 to TRBJ2-5; 8 nucleotides line up with TRBD1. The CDR3 has 15 residues. CDR1 SEHNR and CDR2 FQNEAQ come from the germline V gene (reference sequence). Trimming at V came to 1 base and at J to 8 bases, leaving 9 bases not matched to a gene. For the CDR3, the DNA is TGTGCCAGCAGCTTAGGACAGGGGATAGGAGATACCCAGTACTTC. Its translation: CASSLGQGIGDTQYF.

There are many counts of this clonotype. This chain joins TRBV2 and TRBJ2-7, with a possible D match to TRBD1 (5 bases). CDR1 SNHLY and CDR2 FYNNEI come from the germline V gene. This CDR3 is 15 amino acids long. The germline V and J ends were trimmed by 2 bases and 7 bases, with 18 bases remaining between them. The CDR3 protein is CASSELRTTPLEQYF. In DNA, the CDR3 is TGTGCCAGCAGTGAATTGCGGACAACTCCTTTAGAGCAGTACTTC.

This chain joins TRBV10-3 and TRBJ2-5; a weak D match, TRBD2 (7 bases). In germline, CDR1 is ENHRY, CDR2 SYGVKD. V lost 4 bases and J 4 bases, leaving 16 bases between the germline ends. This CDR3 is built from 15 residues. The DNA for the CDR3 is TGTGCCATCAGTGCGGCTCGGGGAGGGGGAGAGACCCAGTACTTC. It codes for CAISAARGGGETQYF.

This rearrangement joins TRBV9 to TRBJ1-1; 7 bases align to TRBD1. J gave up 3 bases and V 3 bases, and 8 bases lay outside the gene matches. Germline CDR1 SGDLS, CDR2 YYNGEE. The CDR3 loop spans 15 amino acids. The CDR3 reads CASSADDREYTEAFF. The CDR3 DNA reads as TGTGCCAGCAGCGCTGACGACAGGGAGTACACTGAAGCTTTCTTT. The full variable domain, in which reference TRBV9 and TRBJ1-1 provide the parts outside the CDR3, is DSGVTQTPKHLITATGQRVTLRCSPRSGDLSVYWYQQSLDQGLQFLIQYYNGEERAKGNILERFSAQQFPDLHSELNLSSLELGDSALYFCASSADDREYTEAFFGQGTRLTVV.

This clonotype was found many times. J is TRBJ2-3 and V is TRBV11-2; no firm D call. Germline V lookup: CDR1 SGHAT, CDR2 FQNNGV. The V end lost 1 base, the J end lost 3 bases, and 5 bases lay between the germline ends. The CDR3 runs 13 residues. The CDR3 nucleotides are TGTGCCAGCAGCTTAGGCCTAACAGATACGCAGTATTTT. Translation gives CASSLGLTDTQYF.

This clonotype occurred many times. This chain joins TRBV28 and TRBJ1-2; TRBD1 agrees at 7 bases. The ends lost 5 bases at V and 3 bases at J; junction bases unmatched: 12. The CDR3 sequence is 16 residues long. The germline gives CDR1 MDHEN, CDR2 SYDVKM. CDR3 protein: CASSPGGGQLHYGYTF. In DNA, the CDR3 is TGTGCCAGCAGTCCTGGGGGGGGACAGCTCCACTATGGCTACACCTTC.

In this sample, this clonotype turned up once. V is TRBV19 and J is TRBJ1-4; TRBD1 might be the D (5 bases). The germline gives CDR1 LNHDA, CDR2 SQIVND (reference sequence). The CDR3 spans 13 residues. V dropped 5 bases and J dropped 8 bases, with 12 bases sitting between them. The CDR3 DNA reads TGTGCCAGTAGTGTGGGGACGTACGAAAAACTGTTTTTT. Translated: CASSVGTYEKLFF.

This clonotype was recorded many times. The CDR3 coding sequence is TGTGCCAGCAGCCCCGACGGTGCCTACTATGGCTACACCTTC. This codes for CASSPDGAYYGYTF. This rearrangement joins TRBV7-9 to TRBJ1-2; D gene ambiguous. CDR1 is SEHNR and CDR2 is FQNEAQ in the germline V gene (reference sequence). This CDR3 comprises 14 residues. V was cut by 5 bases and J by 3 bases, with 13 bases left in between.

The chain recombines TRBV19 with TRBJ2-2; D is uncertain. The CDR3 loop spans 15 amino acids. V dropped 6 bases and J dropped 8 bases, with 19 bases sitting between them. Germline CDR1 and CDR2: LNHDA and SQIVND (reference sequence). This CDR3 is CASRLSFSSRGELFF. For the CDR3, the DNA is TGTGCCAGTAGATTATCCTTTTCGAGCAGGGGGGAGCTGTTTTTT.

The genes are TRBV5-5 and TRBJ1-1; D is perhaps TRBD1 (6 bases). Per the germline V gene, CDR1 is SGHKS and CDR2 is YYEKEE (reference sequence). Trimming took 6 bases from V and 1 from J, leaving 13 bases between them. CDR3 size: 14 residues. The CDR3 here is CASTLSTGNTEAFF. CDR3 nucleotides: TGTGCCAGCACCCTTTCGACAGGGAACACTGAAGCTTTCTTT.

Turning to this clonotype: A much larger clone lies a single base off, so this may be a read error. The chain employs TRBV20-1 and TRBJ2-1; 9 bases agree with TRBD2. The germline gives CDR1 DFQATT, CDR2 SNEGSKA (reference sequence). There are 17 residues in the CDR3. The CDR3 here is CSARDRLAALSYNDQFF. CDR3 DNA: TGCAGTGCTAGAGACCGACTAGCGGCCCTCTCCTACAATGATCAGTTCTTC.

V is TRBV6-2 or TRBV6-3 and J is TRBJ2-2; 8 bases agree with TRBD2. The CDR3 contains 13 residues. V lost 6 bases to trimming and J lost 7 bases; unmatched junction nucleotides: 4. Germline lookup yields CDR1 MNHEY and CDR2 SVGEGT. The CDR3 sequence: CASRSLAVGELFF. Written as DNA, the CDR3 is TGTGCCAGCAGATCACTAGCGGTCGGGGAGCTGTTTTTT.

In this sample, this clonotype turned up many times. The genes are TRBV29-1 and TRBJ1-2; D is uncertain. The CDR3 is made up of 14 amino acids. Trimming removed 3 bases at V and 4 bases at J, with 15 bases between. Germline loops: CDR1 SQVTM, CDR2 ANQGSEA. DNA for the CDR3: TGCAGCGTTGATGCACTACAAAACTCCTATGGCTACACCTTC. Protein product: CSVDALQNSYGYTF. Together with reference TRBV29-1 and TRBJ1-2, the CDR3 gives the full variable domain: SAVISQKPSRDICQRGTSLTIQCQVDSQVTMMFWYRQQPGQSLTLIATANQGSEATYESGFVIDKFPISRPNLTFSTLTVSNMSPEDSSIYLCSVDALQNSYGYTFGSGTRLTVV.

This clonotype was picked up many times. The chain recombines TRBV30 with TRBJ2-5; D is possibly TRBD1 or TRBD2 (5 bases each). Per the germline V gene, CDR1 is GTSNPN and CDR2 is SVGIG (reference sequence). Deletions cut 0 bases from V and 5 bases from J, with 16 bases between. This CDR3 is 15 amino acids long. The CDR3 reads CAWSVFGTQAETQYF. For the CDR3, the DNA is TGTGCCTGGAGTGTTTTCGGGACGCAGGCGGAGACCCAGTACTTC.

This clonotype was recorded at least ten times. The chain has TRBV3-1 and TRBJ2-1; 7 nucleotides line up with TRBD1. Looked up from germline, CDR1 is LGHDT and CDR2 is YNNKEL (reference sequence). J lost 4 bases, V lost 4 bases, and 4 bases had no gene match. This CDR3 is 14 amino acids long. The CDR3, as DNA: TGTGCCAGCAGCCCGAGGGACAGTTACAATGAGCAGTTCTTC. As protein: CASSPRDSYNEQFF.